The subject of this entry is one T cell receptor beta chain. This record belongs to a study of OX40 agonist ivuxolimab in advanced cancers. About the study: Aged roughly 23 to 79 with a mean of approximately 57 years, they were approximately 80% male. Partial responses were achieved by three patients, one with hepatocellular carcinoma and two with cutaneous melanoma.

V lost 4 bases and J lost 3; bases outside the gene matches: 8. Germline CDR1 and CDR2: SGHRS and YFSETQ. The CDR3 covers 16 residues. Profiled with immunoSEQ multiplex PCR; TCRdb holds only in-frame clones, not every one. Of some 83,000 clones in the sample, about 86% were seen once. Individuals having autoimmune disease history or systemic immunosuppression were not enrolled. The clonotype was recovered from an adult with an advanced solid tumor such as melanoma, head and neck, liver or kidney cancer. This rearrangement joins TRBV5-1 to TRBJ1-2; 11 bases are shared with TRBD1. Sequenced here: CD4+ or CD8+ T cells sorted from blood, sampled in a trial of the OX40 agonist ivuxolimab. For the CDR3, the DNA is TGCGCCAGCAGCCTCTCTCCGGGACAGGGGGACTATGGCTACACCTTC. The encoded protein is CASSLSPGQGDYGYTF.